These 18 T cell receptor beta chains were all obtained from the same sample, sequenced in a study of blood T cell repertoires in COVID-19. Using immunoSEQ multiplex PCR, the repertoire was profiled, and TCRdb retains in-frame clones only, with some absent. The data hold about 220,000 clones, with more than 70% observed a single time. Sequenced material: peripheral blood. The receptors derive from a human donor in a cohort sampled during active COVID-19.

The chain uses TRBV13 and TRBJ1-1, with D possibly matching TRBD1 (5 bases). The germline V and J ends were trimmed by 4 bases and 4 bases, with 13 bases remaining between them. The CDR3 has 14 residues. CDR1 PRHDT and CDR2 FYEKMQ come from the germline V gene (reference sequence). CDR3 nucleotide sequence: TGTGCCAGCAGCTACGGGGGGGGTGGCACTGAAGCTTTCTTT. Protein product: CASSYGGGGTEAFF.

With regard to this clone: At one boundary the junction diverges from the germline segment, which might be a read error. The CDR3 nucleotides are TGTGCCAGCAGTACAGGGGGGTGGGGAAACATTCAGTACTTC. Translating it yields CASSTGGWGNIQYF. This chain joins TRBV19 and TRBJ2-4; 8 bases line up with TRBD1. Germline assignment: CDR1 LNHDA and CDR2 SQIVND (reference sequence). CDR3 length: 14 amino acids.

The chain is built from TRBV5-4 and TRBJ2-1, with 7 bases fitting TRBD1. J lost 2 bases, V lost 2 bases, and 4 bases had no gene match. The CDR3 length is 15 residues. Germline V gene sequence: CDR1 SGHNT, CDR2 YYREEE (reference sequence). The CDR3: CASSFAGTAYNEQFF. As DNA, the CDR3 is TGTGCCAGCAGCTTCGCCGGGACAGCCTACAATGAGCAGTTCTTC. The full variable domain, its missing parts supplied by reference TRBV5-4 and TRBJ2-1, is ETGVTQSPTHLIKTRGQQVTLRCSSQSGHNTVSWYQQALGQGPQFIFQYYREEENGRGNFPPRFSGLQFPNYSSELNVNALELDDSALYLCASSFAGTAYNEQFFGPGTRLTVL.

This clone was seen just once. This chain connects TRBV9 to TRBJ1-3; D might be TRBD1 (6 bases). Germline V gene data show CDR1 as SGDLS and CDR2 as YYNGEE. Trimming took off 2 bases at V and 0 bases at J, with 15 bases between the two ends. This CDR3 has 17 amino acids. The chain's CDR3 is CASSVGQGGFSGNTIYF. The DNA of the CDR3 is TGTGCCAGCAGCGTGGGACAAGGGGGTTTCTCTGGAAACACCATATATTTT.

The chain links TRBV10-2 to TRBJ2-1, with TRBD2 matching 8 bases. The V gene end was trimmed by 5 bases and the J gene end by 5 bases; junction bases not matched to a gene: 5. The CDR3 runs to 14 residues. CDR1 is WSHSY and CDR2 is SAAADI in the germline V gene. The CDR3 here is CASSIRLANNEQFF. The CDR3 DNA reads as TGCGCCAGCAGTATACGACTAGCGAACAATGAGCAGTTCTTC.

The V call is TRBV3-1 (or the pseudogene TRBV3-2), the J call TRBJ1-2; D might be TRBD1 (5 bases). Germline lookup yields CDR1 LGHDT and CDR2 YNNKEL (reference sequence). V dropped 0 bases and J dropped 1 base, with 15 bases sitting between them. CDR3 length: 17 residues. The CDR3 here is CASSQETEEGFNYGYTF. CDR3 DNA: TGTGCCAGCAGCCAAGAAACCGAGGAGGGGTTTAACTATGGCTACACCTTC.

The chain is built from TRBV4-3 and TRBJ2-6; D might be TRBD1 (6 bases). Germline assignment: CDR1 LGHNA and CDR2 YSLEER. Deletions cut 4 bases from V and 0 bases from J, with 10 bases between. The CDR3 consists of 16 residues. The chain's CDR3 is CASSPTGSSGANVLTF. In nucleotides, the CDR3 is TGCGCCAGCAGCCCTACAGGGAGCTCTGGGGCCAACGTCCTGACTTTC.

This chain connects TRBV4-1 to TRBJ1-5; 8 bases map to TRBD1. The CDR3 is 15 amino acids. In germline, CDR1 is MGHRA, CDR2 YSYEKL. The V and J ends lost 4 bases and 6 bases, in that order; junction bases with no gene match: 8. CDR3 protein: CASSRLPGGGQPQHF. Here the CDR3 DNA reads TGCGCCAGCAGCCGACTTCCAGGGGGCGGTCAGCCCCAGCATTTT.

The V call is TRBV7-3, the J call TRBJ2-1; 10 nucleotides match TRBD1. Germline-derived CDR1 and CDR2 are SGHTA and FQGTGA. The trim removed 1 base at V and 8 bases at J, leaving 2 bases unmatched. This CDR3 is built from 14 residues. Here the CDR3 reads CASSLIGTGDEQFF. The CDR3 DNA is TGTGCCAGCAGCTTAATAGGGACAGGGGATGAGCAGTTCTTC.

V is TRBV7-2 and J is TRBJ2-1; D is uncertain. V was pared by 4 bases and J by 0 bases, with 10 bases between. CDR1 SGHTA and CDR2 FQGNSA come from the germline V gene. CDR3 size: 15 residues. Here the CDR3 reads CASSYSASSYNEQFF. CDR3 DNA sequence: TGTGCCAGCAGCTACAGTGCGAGCTCCTACAATGAGCAGTTCTTC.

The rearrangement links TRBV28 to TRBJ2-3; maybe TRBD2 (6 bases). CDR3 size: 14 residues. The V gene lost 8 bases and the J gene lost 0 bases, with 12 bases spanning the gap. From germline, CDR1 is MDHEN and CDR2 SYDVKM. This chain's CDR3 is CASRLGTSTDTQYF. The CDR3 DNA is TGTGCCAGCCGCCTGGGGACTAGCACAGATACGCAGTATTTT.

V is TRBV28 and J is TRBJ2-7; 9 bases agree with TRBD1. The CDR3 is 14 residues long. Per germline, CDR1 MDHEN and CDR2 SYDVKM. The V segment lost 5 bases and the J segment 6 bases; nucleotides outside the gene matches: 8. CDR3 residues: CASSRPGQGGEQYF. For the CDR3, the DNA is TGTGCCAGCAGTCGCCCGGGACAGGGCGGCGAGCAGTACTTC.

The chain has TRBV3-1 (or the pseudogene TRBV3-2) and TRBJ1-1; 8 bases agree with TRBD1. CDR1 is LGHDT, CDR2 YNNKEL, per germline (reference sequence). J was trimmed by 0 bases and V by 5 bases; bases with no gene match: 5. This CDR3 has 15 residues. The CDR3: CASSSWTGMNTEAFF. CDR3 bases: TGTGCCAGCAGCTCGTGGACAGGGATGAACACTGAAGCTTTCTTT.

The chain employs TRBV2 and TRBJ2-1; 8 bases fit TRBD2. CDR1 and CDR2 (germline): SNHLY, FYNNEI. This CDR3 contains 14 residues. V was pared by 7 bases and J by 4 bases, with 6 bases of the junction left unmatched. The CDR3 sequence is CASNRGGNYNEQFF. The CDR3 DNA sequence: TGTGCCAGCAATCGCGGGGGGAATTACAATGAGCAGTTCTTC. Drawing the rest from reference TRBV2 and TRBJ2-1, the complete variable domain is EPEVTQTPSHQVTQMGQEVILRCVPISNHLYFYWYRQILGQKVEFLVSFYNNEISEKSEIFDDQFSVERPDGSNFTLKIRSTKLEDSAMYFCASNRGGNYNEQFFGPGTRLTVL.

The CDR3 DNA reads TGCGCCAGCAGCCCAAACGGAGGGGCCTACAATGAGCAGTTCTTC. Translating it yields CASSPNGGAYNEQFF. The V call is TRBV4-1, the J call TRBJ2-1, with TRBD2 as a possible D gene (6 bases). Trimming removed 4 bases from V and 2 bases from J, with 12 bases in between. Germline CDR1 reads MGHRA; CDR2 reads YSYEKL. The CDR3 has 15 residues.

V is TRBV19 and J is TRBJ2-3; D gene uncertain. CDR3 size: 12 residues. Germline V lookup: CDR1 LNHDA, CDR2 SQIVND (reference sequence). V was trimmed by 6 bases and J by 6 bases, leaving 10 bases between them. The CDR3 region has the DNA TGTGCCAGTAGCTTCTACGCGGATACGCAGTATTTT. Residues: CASSFYADTQYF.

The J gene is TRBJ2-7, the V gene TRBV6-6; D unresolved. The CDR3 extends over 14 amino acids. Germline lookup yields CDR1 MNHNY and CDR2 SVGAGI (reference sequence). The ends were cut back, 8 bases at V and 0 bases at J, with 14 bases in the middle. CDR3 in amino acids: CASEVAASSYEQYF. The DNA of the CDR3 is TGTGCCAGCGAAGTAGCAGCGAGCTCCTACGAGCAGTACTTC.

The chain carries TRBV28 and TRBJ2-3; possible D gene TRBD2, 6 bases. V lost 6 bases and J 3 bases, leaving 19 bases between the germline ends. The V gene's germline CDR1 is MDHEN and CDR2 SYDVKM. This CDR3 has 16 residues. The CDR3 nucleotides read TGTGCCAGCAGCCCCTTCACGGGAGTAGGAACAGATACGCAGTATTTT. It codes for CASSPFTGVGTDTQYF.